This TCR beta chain was recorded in a study of blood T cell repertoires in COVID-19. On the study more broadly: PBMCs, B-cell-depleted T cells, or T cells were the source of the cDNA or gDNA that made up the material.

Per the study methods: Reference gene primer amplification yielded estimated nucleated cell counts. The repertoire was sequenced with immunoSEQ multiplex PCR; TCRdb's copy has only in-frame clones and lacks some. The V and J calls and clone size are taken from that table; D and trimming were inferred from the DNA. The table lists about 64,000 clones, around 80% of them singletons. Per the germline V gene, CDR1 is LNHDA and CDR2 is SQIVND (reference sequence). The length of the CDR3 is 12 residues. With 5 bases clipped from V and 9 bases from J, the junction kept 4 bases outside the gene matches. This clonotype was obtained from a woman aged 55-69 years with acute or convalescent COVID-19. The gene calls are TRBV19 and TRBJ2-1, with 7 nucleotides matching TRBD1. The material sequenced was peripheral blood. The DNA of the CDR3 is TGTGCCAGTAGTTCTTACAGGGGTGAGCAGTTCTTC. It translates to CASSSYRGEQFF. Complete variable domain (other parts from reference TRBV19 and TRBJ2-1): DGGITQSPKYLFRKEGQNVTLSCEQNLNHDAMYWYRQDPGQGLRLIYYSQIVNDFQKGDIAEGYSVSREKKESFPLTVTSAQKNPTAFYLCASSSYRGEQFFGPGTRLTVL.